One sample yielded the 19 T cell receptor beta chains listed below, sequenced in a study of tumor-infiltrating lymphocytes in primary liver carcinoma. Starting material of 450 to 500 ng total RNA yielded TCR beta cDNA via a constant-region primer. Three nested multiplex PCR rounds, a slightly modified ARM-PCR, produced the libraries for TCR beta. TRBV1-TRBV30 forward primers paired with a C-beta reverse primer drove the first two PCR rounds, approximately 11 cycles each. From the multiplex PCR reads, TCRdb called clonotypes with MiXCR, one entry per CDR3 protein. This table holds 300,000 to 350,000 distinct CDR3 sequences, less than 70% found once. For blood RNA, unsorted whole blood served as the source, and germline DNA was extracted too. Sequenced: peripheral blood. These receptor sequences come from a man aged 40-49 years with primary liver carcinoma and hepatitis B virus infection.

This clonotype was observed at least ten times. The chain employs TRBV6-1 and TRBJ2-3; D is possibly TRBD1 (5 bases). Between the trimmed V and J ends, which lost 4 bases and 0 bases, there was a span of 11 bases. This CDR3 has 15 residues. Per germline, CDR1 MNHNS and CDR2 SASEGT. CDR3 residues: CASSVLTVSTDTQYF. The CDR3, as DNA: TGTGCCAGCAGTGTCCTGACAGTTAGCACAGATACGCAGTATTTT.

The V gene is TRBV6-2 or TRBV6-3, the J gene TRBJ2-7; 9 bases are shared with TRBD2. This CDR3 has 14 residues. Germline CDR1 and CDR2: MNHEY and SVGEGT. Unmatched junction bases numbered 9, after V lost 7 bases and J lost 5 bases. The CDR3 bases are TGTGCCAGCAAAAATAGCGGGAGTTTCGACGAGCAGTACTTC. The encoded protein is CASKNSGSFDEQYF.

J is TRBJ1-5 and V is TRBV12-3 or TRBV12-4; 7 nucleotides align to TRBD1. The CDR3 loop spans 14 amino acids. V was pared by 4 bases and J by 3 bases, with 3 bases of the junction left unmatched. CDR3 nucleotide sequence: TGTGCCAGCAGTTGGGGACAGTTCAATCAGCCCCAGCATTTT. The encoded protein is CASSWGQFNQPQHF.

This clonotype was detected a few times. The CDR3 bases are TGTGCCAGCACTGACGGGACTGGTGAAGAGACCCAGTACTTC. This codes for CASTDGTGEETQYF. V and J are TRBV6-1 and TRBJ2-5, with D perhaps TRBD2 (6 bases). Germline V CDR1 and CDR2: MNHNS, SASEGT. The CDR3 spans 14 residues. The ends were cut back, 7 bases at V and 3 bases at J, with 15 bases in the middle.

Remarks on this clonotype: The junction differs from germline at one of its ends, possibly a read error. The chain recombines TRBV12-3 or TRBV12-4 with TRBJ2-7, with D possibly being TRBD1 or TRBD2 (5 bases each). The CDR3 is made up of 15 amino acids. In DNA form, the CDR3 reads TGTGTCAGCAGTCGCACTAGGACACCCGTCACCGAGCAGTACTTC. Translating gives CVSSRTRTPVTEQYF.

A word on this clonotype: Germline and junction disagree at one end, which may indicate a read error. This chain links TRBV5-1 with TRBJ2-1; the D gene is possibly TRBD2 (5 bases). The V gene's germline CDR1 is SGHRS and CDR2 YFSETQ. The CDR3 extends over 14 amino acids. The CDR3 region has the DNA TGCGCCAGTAGCTCATCGGCTAGCTTCAATGAGCAGTTCTTC. Its protein is CASSSSASFNEQFF.

A remark on this clonotype: At one end the junction does not follow the germline gene, possibly because of a read error. The chain joins TRBV14 to TRBJ2-7; weak D call: TRBD2 (5 bases). Germline V lookup: CDR1 SGHDN, CDR2 FVKESK. The CDR3 has 13 amino acids. CDR3 coding DNA: TGTGCCAACAGCCAAGACCCCCGGGGCGAGCAGTACTTC. Residues: CANSQDPRGEQYF. Combining the CDR3 with reference TRBV14 and TRBJ2-7 gives the whole variable domain EAGVTQFPSHSVIEKGQTVTLRCDPISGHDNLYWYRRVMGKEIKFLLHFVKESKQDESGMPNNRFLAERTGGTYSTLKVQPAELEDSGVYFCANSQDPRGEQYFGPGTRLTVT.

This sequence joins TRBV6-5 and TRBJ2-3; 8 nucleotides line up with TRBD2. CDR3 length equals 19 residues. CDR1 and CDR2 from the germline V gene are MNHEY and SVGAGI. V trimming: 5 bases; J trimming: 1 base; junction bases outside the gene matches: 17. CDR3 sequence reads: CASSPKIEIAGRGTDTQYF. CDR3 in DNA: TGTGCCAGCAGTCCAAAAATCGAAATAGCGGGACGAGGCACAGATACGCAGTATTTT.

CDR3 in DNA: TGTGCCAGCAGCGCGAAAGGGACTTCCACTGAAGCTTTCTTT. This encodes CASSAKGTSTEAFF. The V gene is TRBV11-2, the J gene TRBJ1-1, with a tentative D call TRBD1 (5 bases). Germline lookup yields CDR1 SGHAT and CDR2 FQNNGV. This CDR3 has 14 amino acids. V gave up 5 bases and J gave up 4 bases, with 14 bases separating them.

This chain connects TRBV6-2 or TRBV6-3 to TRBJ2-6, with D unresolved. V lost 10 bases and J lost 4, with 17 bases in between. In germline, CDR1 is MNHEY, CDR2 SVGEGT. The CDR3 runs to 15 residues. DNA for the CDR3: TGTGCCATGAATCTGGCAGTTCCCGGGGCCAACGTCCTGACTTTC. Its translation is CAMNLAVPGANVLTF.

This clonotype has a count of ten or more. V gene TRBV6-1 combines with J gene TRBJ2-2; 8 nucleotides match TRBD1. The CDR3 length is 14 residues. V gave up 11 bases and J gave up 3 bases; unmatched junction bases: 8. Germline CDR1 MNHNS, CDR2 SASEGT. The chain's CDR3 is CASVGQGYTGELFF. In nucleotides, the CDR3 is TGTGCCTCGGTAGGACAGGGCTACACCGGGGAGCTGTTTTTT.

This clonotype was counted only a few times. This chain uses TRBV11-2 with TRBJ2-3; D is perhaps TRBD1 (6 bases). Germline values: CDR1 SGHAT, CDR2 FQNNGV. Trimming pared 5 bases from V and 2 bases from J, leaving 11 bases between. The CDR3 totals 14 residues. The CDR3 here is CASSPRTDTDTQYF. CDR3 nucleotide sequence: TGTGCCAGCAGCCCGCGGACAGACACAGATACGCAGTATTTT.

Notes on this clonotype: The CDR3 carries no conserved terminal phenylalanine or tryptophan, so it likely arises from a read error. This sequence joins TRBV4-2 and TRBJ2-7; TRBD2 might be the D (5 bases). Per germline, CDR1 LGHNA and CDR2 YNFKEQ. The CDR3 runs 13 residues. Trimming pared 3 bases from V and 7 bases from J, leaving 13 bases between. CDR3: CASSQRYEGEQYS. DNA of the CDR3: TGTGCCAGCAGCCAGCGTTACGAGGGAGAGCAGTACTCC.

This clonotype occurred many times. V usage is TRBV7-8 and J usage is TRBJ2-7; no definite D call. This CDR3 spans 13 amino acids. CDR1 and CDR2 from the germline V gene are SGHVS and FQNEAQ. V lost 3 bases to trimming and J lost 7 bases, with 13 bases between them. The CDR3 nucleotides are TGTGCCAGCAGCTTGGGCCTGGTGGAGGAGCAGTACTTC. Translated: CASSLGLVEEQYF.

The CDR3 nucleotides are TGCAGCGTTCGGTCAGAGGCTATGCAGTTCTTC. Its translation: CSVRSEAMQFF. The rearrangement links TRBV29-1 to TRBJ2-1; D not certain. CDR1 is SQVTM, CDR2 ANQGSEA, per germline. V dropped 5 bases and J dropped 12 bases, with 14 bases sitting between them. The CDR3 contains 11 residues.

This clonotype was recorded once. This clone may be a read error of a much larger clone one base away. The chain joins TRBV4-3 to TRBJ2-1; unclear D gene. This CDR3 is 14 amino acids long. Between the trimmed V and J ends, which lost 1 base and 6 bases, there was a span of 10 bases. Germline V gene data show CDR1 as LGHNA and CDR2 as YSLEER. The CDR3 region has the DNA TGCGCCAGCAGCCAAGGTCTTGTCTCCAATGAGCAGTTCTTC. Its translation is CASSQGLVSNEQFF.

The J gene is TRBJ2-5, the V gene TRBV11-2; D remains unclear. Germline assignment: CDR1 SGHAT and CDR2 FQNNGV. The CDR3 loop spans 14 amino acids. CDR3 in DNA: TGTGCTTGCAGCTTAGATTGGCCGGAGCCGGCCCAGTACTTC. Translation gives CACSLDWPEPAQYF.

The chain carries TRBV30 and TRBJ2-2; D uncertain. The CDR3 sequence is 11 residues long. The germline V gene has CDR1 GTSNPN and CDR2 SVGIG (reference sequence). V was pared by 5 bases and J by 6 bases, with 7 bases between. The CDR3 sequence is CAWGRAGELFF. The DNA for the CDR3 is TGTGCCTGGGGTCGGGCCGGGGAGCTGTTTTTT. Full variable domain (rest looked up from reference TRBV30 and TRBJ2-2): SQTIHQWPATLVQPVGSPLSLECTVEGTSNPNLYWYRQAAGRGLQLLFYSVGIGQISSEVPQNLSASRPQDRQFILSSKKLLLSDSGFYLCAWGRAGELFFGEGSRLTVL.

This clonotype was observed a few times. The chain couples TRBV5-1 to TRBJ2-7, with no clear D. This CDR3 region has 15 residues. The ends were cut back, 0 bases at V and 3 bases at J, with 13 bases in the middle. Germline V gives CDR1 SGHRS, CDR2 YFSETQ. CDR3 region: CASSLDPGCHYEQYF. CDR3 sequence (DNA): TGCGCCAGCAGCTTGGATCCCGGGTGCCACTACGAGCAGTACTTC.